The present TCR beta chain was sequenced within a study of T-cell reconstitution after alpha-beta-depleted transplantation in children. A few counts support this clonotype. Its antigen is currently unknown. Study-wide findings and caveats: By about two months after transplant, alpha-beta T cells reportedly arose from several hundred graft clones that had expanded. T-cell counts and diversity were attributed mostly to newly produced T cells one year after transplant. Where some patients showed high TCRbeta diversity at day 60, it came from recipient T cells and thymic progenitors that had survived.

The authors prepared the TCRbeta library with unique molecular identifiers. MiXCR was run by TCRdb on the PCR reads, yielding one entry per CDR3 protein. The sample yields a few hundred thousand distinct CDR3 sequences, under 30% seen once. Trimming left V 3 bases short and J 2 bases short, with 13 bases between. Germline lookup yields CDR1 DFQATT and CDR2 SNEGSKA (reference sequence). The CDR3 totals 14 residues. The chain is built from TRBV20-1 and TRBJ2-5; a weak D match, TRBD1 (6 bases). The TCR was taken from a female patient aged 2-9 years who had a stem cell transplant for congenital amegakaryocytic thrombocytopenia, so the T cells may come from the graft donor. This sample comprised PBMCs, mostly from graft donor cells, obtained 360 days after TCRalphabeta/CD19-depleted stem cell transplant. CDR3 sequence: CSASLRTAQETQYF. The CDR3 nucleotides read TGCAGTGCTAGTTTAAGGACAGCGCAAGAGACCCAGTACTTC.